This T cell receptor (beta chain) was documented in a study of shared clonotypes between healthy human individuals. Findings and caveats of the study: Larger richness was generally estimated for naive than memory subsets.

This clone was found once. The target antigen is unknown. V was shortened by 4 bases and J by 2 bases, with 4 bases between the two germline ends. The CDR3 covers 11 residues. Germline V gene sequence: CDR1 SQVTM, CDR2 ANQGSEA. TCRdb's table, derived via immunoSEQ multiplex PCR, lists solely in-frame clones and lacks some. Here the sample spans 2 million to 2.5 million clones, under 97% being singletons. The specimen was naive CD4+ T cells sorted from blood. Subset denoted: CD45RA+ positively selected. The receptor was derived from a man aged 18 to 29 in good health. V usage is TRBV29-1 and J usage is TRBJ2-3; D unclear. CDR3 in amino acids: CSVGHTDTQYF. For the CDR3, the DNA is TGCAGCGTTGGGCACACAGATACGCAGTATTTT.